This T cell receptor beta chain was captured in a study of blood T cell repertoires in COVID-19. The CDR3 totals 16 residues. CDR1 is MNHEY, CDR2 SMNVEV, per germline (reference sequence). With 1 base clipped from V and 7 bases from J, the junction kept 11 bases outside the gene matches. In this sample, this clone turned up a few times. Sequencing was performed with immunoSEQ multiplex PCR; in TCRdb, only in-frame clones are kept and a portion is missing. The data show approximately 490,000 clones, about nine tenths seen once. Sequences were obtained from PBMCs or T cells enriched from blood (not recorded which). This chain connects TRBV27 to TRBJ1-2; 8 bases map to TRBD1. The receptor's source is a woman in her fifties or sixties who had recovered from COVID-19. The CDR3 sequence is CASSLYQTGDLGGYTF. For the CDR3, the DNA is TGTGCCAGCAGTTTATACCAGACAGGGGACCTCGGTGGCTACACCTTC.